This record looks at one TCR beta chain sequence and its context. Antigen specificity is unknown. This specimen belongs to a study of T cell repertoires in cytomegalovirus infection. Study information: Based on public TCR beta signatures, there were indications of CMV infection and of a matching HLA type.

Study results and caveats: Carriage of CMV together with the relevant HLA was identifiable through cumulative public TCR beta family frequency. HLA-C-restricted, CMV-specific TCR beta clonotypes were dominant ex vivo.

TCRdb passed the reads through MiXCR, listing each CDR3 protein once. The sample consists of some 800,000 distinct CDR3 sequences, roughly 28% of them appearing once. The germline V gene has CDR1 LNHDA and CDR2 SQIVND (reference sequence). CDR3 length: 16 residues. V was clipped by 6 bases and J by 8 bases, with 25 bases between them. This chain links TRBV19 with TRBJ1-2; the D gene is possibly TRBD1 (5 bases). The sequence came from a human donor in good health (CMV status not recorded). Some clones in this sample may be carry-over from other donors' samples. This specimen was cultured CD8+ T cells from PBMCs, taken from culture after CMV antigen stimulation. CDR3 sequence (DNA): TGTGCCAGTAGACCTCGGGGGGGGTCGCTGGTAGTGGGCTACACCTTC. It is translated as CASRPRGGSLVVGYTF.